This TCR beta chain was observed in a study of T cells in Graves' hyperthyroidism and ophthalmopathy. General study points: Clonotypes that were expanded in thyroid above 0.001 mostly appeared in blood too.

10 ml of fresh peripheral blood supplied the PBMCs. There are 15 residues in the CDR3. The germline CDR1 and CDR2 sequences are LNHDA and SQIVND (reference sequence). Trimming took 8 bases from V and 0 from J, leaving 14 bases between them. Template material for amplifying TCR beta CDR3 regions consisted of RNA transcripts. With the HTBI primer set, the TCR CDR3 went through a first round of RT-PCR. TCRdb re-analysed the multiplex PCR reads in MiXCR, keeping a single row per CDR3 protein. The sample has 750,000 to 900,000 distinct CDR3 sequences, over 35% seen once; the top ten hold 8.9%. This clonotype was counted between two and nine times. Antigen: not known.

Sequenced input: blood. The source is a man in his late teens or twenties with Graves' hyperthyroidism. The genes are TRBV19 and TRBJ1-5, with a tentative D call TRBD1 (5 bases). This CDR3 is CASQRQFYSNQPQHF. The CDR3 DNA is TGTGCCAGTCAACGACAGTTTTATAGCAATCAGCCCCAGCATTTT.